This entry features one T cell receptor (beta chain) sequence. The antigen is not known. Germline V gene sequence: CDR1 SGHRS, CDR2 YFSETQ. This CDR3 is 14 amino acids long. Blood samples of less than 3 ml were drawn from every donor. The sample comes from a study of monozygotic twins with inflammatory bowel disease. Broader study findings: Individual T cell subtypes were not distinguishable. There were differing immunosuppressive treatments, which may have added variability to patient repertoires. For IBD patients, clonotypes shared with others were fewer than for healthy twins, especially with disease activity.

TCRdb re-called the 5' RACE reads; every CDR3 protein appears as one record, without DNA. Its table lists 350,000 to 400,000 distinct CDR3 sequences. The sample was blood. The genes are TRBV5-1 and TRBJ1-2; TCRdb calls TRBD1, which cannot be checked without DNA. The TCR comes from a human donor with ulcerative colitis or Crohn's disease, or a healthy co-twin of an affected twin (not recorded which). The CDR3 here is CASSRQQGADGYTF.